These T cell receptor beta chains were read from a single sample in a study of glioma-infiltrating T cells. TCRdb re-called the multiplex PCR reads through MiXCR, storing one row per CDR3 protein. Of some 90,000 distinct CDR3 sequences detected, about 37% appear once; the ten largest clones hold approximately 38%. Sequences were obtained from glioma tissue, nonneoplastic brain tissue, or PBMCs (not recorded which). The receptors shown here come from a human donor with low-grade glioma or glioblastoma, undergoing nonglioma brain surgery, or in good health (not recorded which). Each CDR3 is given with its conserved first and last residue. The D gene is left open where the match is weak. Part of the rows lack a size; the others show once, few, many or a class for expanded clones.

DNA: TGCAGTGCTAGAGATCGAGGGGGACTAGCGGGAGGGCCCTCCTACGAGCAGTACTTC
CDR3: CSARDRGGLAGGPSYEQYF
V: TRBV20-1
J: TRBJ2-7
D: TRBD2
size: -

DNA: TGTGCCATCAGTACCCCCGGGACTAGCGGGAGGGCCTTGGAAGATACGCAGTATTTT
CDR3: CAISTPGTSGRALEDTQYF
V: TRBV10-3
J: TRBJ2-3
D: TRBD2
size: many

DNA: TGTGCCAGCAGCGTATACAGTATGGGTGGGGAGCTGTTTTTT
CDR3: CASSVYSMGGELFF
V: TRBV9
J: TRBJ2-2
D: -
size: many

DNA: TGCAGTTATATAGCGGGGGGGAGCTCCTACAATGAGCAGTTCTTC
CDR3: CSYIAGGSSYNEQFF
V: TRBV20-1
J: TRBJ2-1
D: TRBD2
size: -

DNA: TGTGCCAGCAGTAAGGCAGGAGGGACAGGCCAGCCCCAGCATTTT
CDR3: CASSKAGGTGQPQHF
V: TRBV6-1
J: TRBJ1-5
D: TRBD1
size: -

DNA: TGTGCCACCCGAACGGCTGGGCACTTC
CDR3: CATRTAGHF
V: TRBV6-2/TRBV6-3
J: TRBJ2-4
D: -
size: many

DNA: TGTGCCAGCAGCCAGATGACTAGCGGGGTCCACGAGCAGTACTTC
CDR3: CASSQMTSGVHEQYF
V: TRBV3-1
J: TRBJ2-7
D: TRBD2
size: many

DNA: TGTGCCTGGAGTGCACAAGAATACGAGCAGTACTTC
CDR3: CAWSAQEYEQYF
V: TRBV30
J: TRBJ2-7
D: -
size: -

DNA: TGTGCCAGCAGCTTGGAGGGAGTTAGGAATGAGCAGTTCTTC
CDR3: CASSLEGVRNEQFF
V: TRBV5-4
J: TRBJ2-1
D: -
size: many

DNA: TGTGCCAGCAGCCCTACCGGCGCAACAGGGAGATGGACTGAAGCTTTCTTT
CDR3: CASSPTGATGRWTEAFF
V: TRBV7-3
J: TRBJ1-1
D: -
size: -

DNA: TGTGCCAGCAGTGAAGCAGGCTACTTGGGACAGGGGGCACGCGAGCAGTACTTC
CDR3: CASSEAGYLGQGAREQYF
V: TRBV6-1
J: TRBJ2-7
D: TRBD1
size: -

DNA: TGTGCCAGCAGCCTTCGACAGGGGGGCACTGAAGCTTTCTTT
CDR3: CASSLRQGGTEAFF
V: TRBV7-3
J: TRBJ1-1
D: TRBD1
size: many

DNA: TGCGCCAGCAGCTCCCGGACGGGGAACACTGAAGCTTTCTTT
CDR3: CASSSRTGNTEAFF
V: TRBV5-1
J: TRBJ1-1
D: -
size: many

DNA: TGTGCCAGCAGCTTAGGACGCGAATACAATGAGCAGTTCTTC
CDR3: CASSLGREYNEQFF
V: TRBV7-3
J: TRBJ2-1
D: -
size: many

DNA: TGTGCCAGCAGTCTCGGACTAGCGTCCAATGAGCAGTTCTTC
CDR3: CASSLGLASNEQFF
V: TRBV28
J: TRBJ2-1
D: TRBD2
size: many

DNA: TGTGCCAGCAGCGATCGGGGGGCGGGCGGCAATCAGCCCCAGCATTTT
CDR3: CASSDRGAGGNQPQHF
V: TRBV6-1
J: TRBJ1-5
D: -
size: many

DNA: TGTGCCAGCAGTACCCTTCTAGCGGGGGGCTACAATGGGCAGTTCTTC
CDR3: CASSTLLAGGYNGQFF
V: TRBV6-2/TRBV6-3
J: TRBJ2-1
D: TRBD2
size: -

DNA: TGTGCCAGCAGATCTGCTGTGGATACACGGTTCTTC
CDR3: CASRSAVDTRFF
V: TRBV2
J: TRBJ2-1
D: -
size: many

DNA: TGTGCCACCAGCAGAGATCCGAACTACGAGCAGTACTTC
CDR3: CATSRDPNYEQYF
V: TRBV15
J: TRBJ2-7
D: -
size: many

DNA: TGTGCTAGTGACAAATCCGGGACAGGGTGCTACAATGAGCAGTTCTTC
CDR3: CASDKSGTGCYNEQFF
V: TRBV12-5
J: TRBJ2-1
D: TRBD1
size: many

DNA: TGTGCCAGCACCACCCGAAGTTCCGAGCAGTACTTC
CDR3: CASTTRSSEQYF
V: TRBV28
J: TRBJ2-7
D: -
size: -

DNA: TGCAGTGCTAGACCCGGCGGGGGTCAGCCCCAGCATTTT
CDR3: CSARPGGGQPQHF
V: TRBV20-1
J: TRBJ1-5
D: -
size: many

DNA: TGTGCCAGCAGTCCCCAGGACCGGTATTATGGAAACACCATATATTTT
CDR3: CASSPQDRYYGNTIYF
V: TRBV14
J: TRBJ1-3
D: -
size: many

DNA: TGTGCCAGCAGCCGAATTTCGAGTCCTCTCTACAATGAGCAGTTCTTC
CDR3: CASSRISSPLYNEQFF
V: TRBV5-6
J: TRBJ2-1
D: -
size: -

DNA: TGCGCCAGCAGCCCGGCTTTCGGGGGTGAGCAGTTCTTC
CDR3: CASSPAFGGEQFF
V: TRBV5-1
J: TRBJ2-1
D: -
size: many

DNA: TGTGCCAGCTCACCAGGAGGGAGCTCCTACGAGCAGTACTTC
CDR3: CASSPGGSSYEQYF
V: TRBV18
J: TRBJ2-7
D: -
size: many

DNA: TGTGCCAGCAGCCCTCGGCGAAGCAATGAGCAGTTCTTC
CDR3: CASSPRRSNEQFF
V: TRBV5-5
J: TRBJ2-1
D: -
size: many

DNA: TGTGCCAGTAGTAGTCGGCAGAACACAGATACGCAGTATTTT
CDR3: CASSSRQNTDTQYF
V: TRBV19
J: TRBJ2-3
D: -
size: -

DNA: TGTGCCATCAGTGCGGTTGGGGGAAGTGTATCCTATGAGCAGTTCTTC
CDR3: CAISAVGGSVSYEQFF
V: TRBV6-1
J: TRBJ2-1
D: -
size: -

DNA: TGTGCCATCAGTGAAAGGGACCACGAGCAGTACTTC
CDR3: CAISERDHEQYF
V: TRBV10-3
J: TRBJ2-7
D: -
size: many

DNA: TGTGCCAGCAGCACACGATTCGCCGGGGAGCTGTTTTTT
CDR3: CASSTRFAGELFF
V: TRBV5-6
J: TRBJ2-2
D: -
size: -

DNA: TGTGCCACCAGCAGGGCCGGCGATACGCAGTATTTT
CDR3: CATSRAGDTQYF
V: TRBV10-3
J: TRBJ2-3
D: -
size: -

DNA: TGTGCCAGCAGCTTAGCCTCAGGCCTTTACAATGAGCAGTTCTTC
CDR3: CASSLASGLYNEQFF
V: TRBV7-6
J: TRBJ2-1
D: -
size: many

DNA: TGCGCCAGCAGCCAAGGGTTCAACCCCGGTGTCGATACGCAGTATTTT
CDR3: CASSQGFNPGVDTQYF
V: TRBV4-1
J: TRBJ2-3
D: -
size: many

DNA: TGTGCCAGCAGCATGCTAGCGGGGTCGGGGGAGACCCAGTACTTC
CDR3: CASSMLAGSGETQYF
V: TRBV4-1
J: TRBJ2-5
D: TRBD2
size: -

DNA: TGTGCCAGCAGTTTAACCCGATTGAACACCGGGGAGCTGTTTTTT
CDR3: CASSLTRLNTGELFF
V: TRBV27
J: TRBJ2-2
D: -
size: many

DNA: TGTGCCAGCTCACCCCTACGAGGCTACGAGCAGTACTTC
CDR3: CASSPLRGYEQYF
V: TRBV18
J: TRBJ2-7
D: -
size: many

DNA: -
CDR3: CASILGQGGPDEQYF
V: TRBV28
J: TRBJ2-7
D: -
size: -

DNA: TGCGCCAGCAGCCAAGCGGGGATCTACGATGAGCAGTTCTTC
CDR3: CASSQAGIYDEQFF
V: TRBV4-1
J: TRBJ2-1
D: -
size: -

DNA: TGTGCCAGCAGGCTGACTATTAACTACGAGCAGTACTTC
CDR3: CASRLTINYEQYF
V: TRBV6-1
J: TRBJ2-7
D: -
size: many

DNA: TGTGCCAGCTCCAGGGGGATCACCGGGGAGCTGTTTTTT
CDR3: CASSRGITGELFF
V: TRBV6-4
J: TRBJ2-2
D: TRBD1
size: many

DNA: TGCGCCAGCACCGACAGGTACGAGCAGTACTTC
CDR3: CASTDRYEQYF
V: TRBV5-1
J: TRBJ2-7
D: -
size: many

DNA: TGTGCCAGCAGCCCCCAGGTAGTACAACAGCTCCAGCATTTT
CDR3: CASSPQVVQQLQHF
V: TRBV7-9
J: TRBJ1-5
D: -
size: -